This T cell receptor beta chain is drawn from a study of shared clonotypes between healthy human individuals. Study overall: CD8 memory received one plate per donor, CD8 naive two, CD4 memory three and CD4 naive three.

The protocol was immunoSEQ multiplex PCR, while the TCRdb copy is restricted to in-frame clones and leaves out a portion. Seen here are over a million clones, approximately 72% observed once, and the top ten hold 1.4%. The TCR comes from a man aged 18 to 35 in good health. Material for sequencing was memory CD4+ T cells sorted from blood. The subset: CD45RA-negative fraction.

CDR3 DNA: TGTGCCAGCAGTTTTGGCGAGGCCGGGGAGCTGTTTTTT. It codes for CASSFGEAGELFF. This sequence joins TRBV2 and TRBJ2-2; D is ambiguous. The CDR3 loop spans 13 amino acids. V was shortened by 5 bases and J by 6 bases, with 10 bases between the two germline ends. Germline V gene sequence: CDR1 SNHLY, CDR2 FYNNEI.